A single sample gave rise to the 4 T cell receptor beta chains below, sequenced in a study of T-cell memory formation after mild COVID-19. TCRdb independently ran MiXCR on the 5' RACE reads; one entry per CDR3 protein. The sample holds 450,000 or so distinct CDR3 sequences, around 20% seen once. The sample comprised PBMCs or a T cell subset sorted from them (not recorded which). Source of these receptors: an adult woman who had mild COVID-19 (a few samples of this study predate the infection). Cell type and time point are not known.

This chain's CDR3 is CASSLHSGGYNSPLHF. DNA for the CDR3: TGTGCCAGCAGTTTACACAGTGGGGGTTATAATTCACCCCTCCACTTT. The rearrangement joins TRBV7-2 to TRBJ1-6, with D possibly TRBD1 on 5 matching bases. Per germline, CDR1 SGHTA and CDR2 FQGNSA. There are 16 residues in the CDR3. The V end lost 6 bases, the J end lost 4 bases, and 16 bases lay between the germline ends.

The chain combines TRBV6-6 with TRBJ1-2; D gene unclear. Germline V CDR1 and CDR2: MNHNY, SVGAGI (reference sequence). V lost 0 bases to trimming and J lost 3 bases, with 17 bases between them. The length of the CDR3 is 17 residues. The CDR3 bases are TGTGCCAGCAGTTACTCGGAGGGATGGGTGGAGGACTATGGCTACACCTTC. As protein: CASSYSEGWVEDYGYTF.

This clonotype was counted a few times. V gene TRBV5-1 combines with J gene TRBJ1-5; possibly TRBD1 for D (5 bases). V was trimmed by 4 bases and J by 3 bases, leaving 11 bases between them. The CDR3 length is 14 residues. Per the germline V gene, CDR1 is SGHRS and CDR2 is YFSETQ. The CDR3 nucleotides read TGCGCCAGCAGCGAAGGGACCCCCAATCAGCCCCAGCATTTT. Residues: CASSEGTPNQPQHF.

J is TRBJ1-1 and V is TRBV20-1; TRBD1 aligns across 10 bases. Germline lookup yields CDR1 DFQATT and CDR2 SNEGSKA (reference sequence). Trimming took 5 bases from V and 3 from J; bases not matched to a gene: 3. The CDR3 consists of 13 residues. The CDR3 protein is CSALDRGDTEAFF. CDR3 DNA sequence: TGCAGTGCTCTGGACAGGGGGGACACTGAAGCTTTCTTT.